These 30 T cell receptor beta chains originate from one sample sequenced in a study of breast tumors, draining lymph nodes, adjacent tissues. Samples came from axillary lymph nodes draining the breast cancer. From the multiplex PCR reads, TCRdb called clonotypes with MiXCR, one entry per CDR3 protein. The sample gives fewer than 250,000 distinct CDR3 sequences, approximately 31% of which show up once; around 1.5% is in the top ten. The material sequenced was axillary lymph node tissue. All receptors derive from a female donor with breast cancer. Some clones in this sample may be carry-over from other donors' samples.

There are many counts of this clonotype. The chain recombines TRBV18 with TRBJ2-7, with D possibly TRBD1 on 6 matching bases. CDR3 length: 17 amino acids. The V gene's germline CDR1 is KGHSH and CDR2 LQKENI. V lost 3 bases and J 3 bases, leaving 21 bases between the germline ends. The CDR3 here is CASSPQGISPLNYEQYF. CDR3 nucleotides: TGTGCCAGCTCACCTCAGGGGATTTCGCCCCTAAACTACGAGCAGTACTTC.

This clonotype was detected once. The CDR3 loop reads CSATKQMNTDTQYF. The DNA for the CDR3 is TGCAGTGCTACGAAGCAGATGAACACAGATACGCAGTATTTT. The chain couples TRBV20-1 to TRBJ2-3; D is unclear. This CDR3 spans 14 amino acids. The V end was cut by 4 bases, the J end by 2 bases, with 13 bases between. Germline CDR1 reads DFQATT; CDR2 reads SNEGSKA (reference sequence).

Concerning this clonotype: A read error may produce the germline difference seen at one junction end. This chain connects TRBV20-1 to TRBJ2-7, with a tentative D call TRBD2 (7 bases). Germline V gene sequence: CDR1 DFQATT, CDR2 SNEGSKA (reference sequence). This CDR3 comprises 11 residues. The DNA of the CDR3 is TGCAGTACGGAGGGGGACTACGAGCAGTCCTTC. This codes for CSTEGDYEQSF.

This clonotype was observed a handful of times. The chain couples TRBV6-5 to TRBJ2-1, with TRBD2 matching over 10 bases. This CDR3 spans 15 amino acids. J gave up 3 bases and V 5 bases, and 4 bases lay outside the gene matches. Germline CDR1 reads MNHEY; CDR2 reads SVGAGI. The CDR3 sequence: CASSRTSGIYNEQFF. CDR3 DNA: TGTGCCAGCAGTCGGACTAGCGGAATCTACAATGAGCAGTTCTTC.

This clonotype was detected only a few times. A much bigger clone sits one base away, suggesting this may be a read error. This rearrangement joins TRBV20-1 to TRBJ2-5; no clear D. The CDR3 length is 12 residues. The germline CDR1 and CDR2 sequences are DFQATT and SNEGSKA (reference sequence). Written as DNA, the CDR3 is TGCAGTGCTAGAGGTTCCAAAGAGACCCCGTACTTC. Translation gives CSARGSKETPYF.

On this clonotype: The final CDR3 position lacks the conserved phenylalanine or tryptophan, pointing to a likely read error. The limits of the CDR3 on the DNA are not certain, so only TCRdb's listed CDR3 is given. This rearrangement joins TRBV9 to TRBJ1-6; whether TRBD1, the table's D call, matches the DNA was not checked. CDR1 is SGDLS, CDR2 YYNGEE, per germline. The CDR3 spans 10 residues, counting both ends. CDR3 region: CASSVVPSET.

The chain couples TRBV28 to TRBJ1-3; 7 nucleotides align to TRBD1. This CDR3 has 16 amino acids. Germline CDR1 reads MDHEN; CDR2 reads SYDVKM. V gave up 7 bases and J gave up 4 bases; unmatched junction bases: 13. CDR3 amino acids: CASTRDPGGTGNTIYF. As DNA, the CDR3 is TGTGCCAGCACCCGAGATCCAGGGGGGACCGGAAACACCATATATTTT.

This clonotype was recorded at least ten times. The chain uses TRBV4-1 and TRBJ1-6; D remains unclear. Germline V lookup: CDR1 MGHRA, CDR2 YSYEKL. CDR3 size: 15 residues. The ends were cut back, 0 bases at V and 13 bases at J, with 16 bases in the middle. The CDR3 DNA sequence: TGCGCCAGCAGCCAAGAGTATGTCCAGGACGAGCCCCTCCACTTT. It specifies CASSQEYVQDEPLHF.

This clonotype has a count of ten or more. The gene calls are TRBV4-1 and TRBJ2-7; 8 bases are shared with TRBD1. The CDR3 covers 16 residues. Germline CDR1 MGHRA, CDR2 YSYEKL. V was pared by 4 bases and J by 7 bases, with 15 bases of the junction left unmatched. The CDR3 DNA reads as TGCGCCAGCAGCCCCCACCTCGGACAGGGTGTATGGGAGCAGTACTTC. It codes for CASSPHLGQGVWEQYF.

With regard to this clonotype: A much larger clone sits a single nucleotide away, making a read error possible. This chain joins TRBV6-2 or TRBV6-3 and TRBJ2-7; tentatively, D is TRBD2 (5 bases). CDR3 length: 16 amino acids. V was shortened by 2 bases and J by 0 bases, with 14 bases between the two germline ends. The germline V gene encodes CDR1 MNHEY and CDR2 SVGEGT. CDR3 residues: CASSYQRRLPSYEQYF. CDR3 coding DNA: TGTGCCAGCAGTTACCAGCGGAGGCTCCCCTCCTACGAGCAGTACTTC.

Only a few counts were recorded for this clonotype. The chain combines TRBV6-2 or TRBV6-3 with TRBJ2-1; D is possibly TRBD2 (6 bases). Germline V gene data show CDR1 as MNHEY and CDR2 as SVGEGT. The CDR3 runs to 15 residues. The V end was cut by 6 bases, the J end by 6 bases, with 18 bases between. The CDR3, as DNA: TGTGCCAGCAGGCCTCCGGGACTGGCCTTCAATGAGCAGTTCTTC. This sequence encodes CASRPPGLAFNEQFF.

This clonotype was recorded a few times. Possible read error: a much larger clone is one base away. V usage is TRBV24-1 and J usage is TRBJ2-1; TRBD2 matches at 13 bases. The CDR3 sequence is 19 residues long. From germline, CDR1 is KGHDR and CDR2 SFDVKD. CDR3 region: CATSSSGLAGKGLYNEQLF. The CDR3 nucleotides are TGTGCCACCAGTAGCTCGGGACTAGCGGGAAAAGGCCTTTACAATGAGCAGCTCTTC.

This clonotype was picked up many times. The rearrangement links TRBV7-2 to TRBJ2-1; D is ambiguous. The CDR3 extends over 15 amino acids. Germline lookup yields CDR1 SGHTA and CDR2 FQGNSA. V was clipped by 4 bases and J by 4 bases, with 14 bases between them. The CDR3 reads CASSSPGPRYNEQFF. In DNA, the CDR3 is TGTGCCAGCAGCTCCCCGGGCCCCCGTTACAATGAGCAGTTCTTC. The complete variable domain, with remaining parts taken from reference TRBV7-2 and TRBJ2-1, reads GAGVSQSPSNKVTEKGKDVELRCDPISGHTALYWYRQSLGQGLEFLIYFQGNSAPDKSGLPSDRFSAERTGGSVSTLTIQRTQQEDSAVYLCASSSPGPRYNEQFFGPGTRLTVL.

This clonotype was seen more than once but under ten times. A much more abundant neighbour one base away suggests this may be a read error. The gene calls are TRBV20-1 and TRBJ2-7, with 9 positions matching TRBD2. Germline-derived CDR1 and CDR2 are DFQATT and SNEGSKA (reference sequence). CDR3 size: 18 residues. The J segment lost 3 bases and the V segment lost 3 bases, leaving 18 bases of the junction unmatched. The CDR3 nucleotides read TGCAGTGCTAGGTCCCGGGCTAGCGGGACAACGGGTGACTACGAGCAGTACTTC. Protein: CSARSRASGTTGDYEQYF.

The J gene is TRBJ2-6, the V gene TRBV5-5; 9 nucleotides agree with TRBD1. CDR1 SGHKS and CDR2 YYEKEE come from the germline V gene (reference sequence). The V segment lost 4 bases and the J segment 8 bases; nucleotides outside the gene matches: 4. This CDR3 contains 14 residues. CDR3 sequence: CASSRTGASNVLTF. CDR3 nucleotide sequence: TGTGCCAGCAGCCGGACAGGGGCCTCCAACGTCCTGACTTTC.

This clonotype came up many times. V gene TRBV28 combines with J gene TRBJ1-5; 9 positions match TRBD1. The V gene end was trimmed by 2 bases and the J gene end by 6 bases; junction bases not matched to a gene: 8. CDR1 and CDR2 from the germline V gene are MDHEN and SYDVKM. The CDR3 is 16 amino acids. The CDR3 protein is CASSLGDRELTQPQHF. The DNA for the CDR3 is TGTGCCAGCAGTTTAGGGGACAGGGAGCTTACTCAGCCCCAGCATTTT.

The V and J genes are TRBV11-1 and TRBJ2-5, with D possibly called TRBD1 or TRBD2 (5 bases each). V shed 4 bases and J shed 1 base, with 16 bases lying between them. Germline V lookup: CDR1 SGHAT, CDR2 FQDESV (reference sequence). CDR3 length equals 16 residues. The DNA for the CDR3 is TGTGCCAGCAGCTCACTTTACCGGGACGCCCAAGAGACCCAGTACTTC. Translating it yields CASSSLYRDAQETQYF.

This clonotype appeared a single time. The chain employs TRBV20-1 and TRBJ2-1; 12 nucleotides align to TRBD2. Germline V gene data show CDR1 as DFQATT and CDR2 as SNEGSKA (reference sequence). V was pared by 3 bases and J by 8 bases, with 11 bases of the junction left unmatched. This CDR3 is 16 amino acids long. CDR3 amino acids: CSASQTTSGRRDEQFF. The CDR3 bases are TGCAGTGCTAGTCAAACGACTAGCGGGAGAAGGGATGAGCAGTTCTTC.

CDR3 amino acids: CASSLVGANNYGYTF. The CDR3 nucleotides read TGTGCCAGCAGCTTAGTGGGGGCCAATAACTATGGCTACACCTTC. The chain joins TRBV7-9 to TRBJ1-2; tentatively, D is TRBD1 (6 bases). The V gene lost 1 base and the J gene lost 1 base, with 10 bases spanning the gap. The CDR3 loop spans 15 amino acids. The germline gives CDR1 SEHNR, CDR2 FQNEAQ (reference sequence).

This clonotype was observed many times. CDR3 sequence reads: CASSLLGEGTYF. CDR3 DNA: TGTGCCAGCTCCCTCCTAGGCGAAGGGACTTACTTC. The chain is built from TRBV18 and TRBJ2-7; D is perhaps TRBD2 (6 bases). The length of the CDR3 is 12 residues. Between the trimmed V and J ends, which lost 6 bases and 13 bases, there was a span of 19 bases. CDR1 is KGHSH, CDR2 LQKENI, per germline.

V gene TRBV29-1 combines with J gene TRBJ2-1; D remains ambiguous. The CDR3 length is 14 residues. Trimming removed 2 bases from V and 4 bases from J, with 12 bases in between. Looked up from germline, CDR1 is SQVTM and CDR2 is ANQGSEA. CDR3 coding DNA: TGCAGCGTTGAATTGATGATGGGGTACAATGAGCAGTTCTTC. This translates into CSVELMMGYNEQFF.

Comments on this clonotype: A much larger clone differs from this one at a single base, so this may be a read error. The chain joins TRBV20-1 to TRBJ2-5; D perhaps matches TRBD2 (6 bases). Germline V gives CDR1 DFQATT, CDR2 SNEGSKA (reference sequence). The CDR3 has 12 residues. The CDR3, as DNA: TGCAGTGCTACACCACCGGGGGAGACCCCGTACTTC. As protein: CSATPPGETPYF.

This clonotype was recorded at least ten times. The chain has TRBV3-1 and TRBJ1-3; D unresolved. This CDR3 region has 16 residues. The germline gives CDR1 LGHDT, CDR2 YNNKEL (reference sequence). V was trimmed by 1 base and J by 0 bases, leaving 10 bases between them. The CDR3: CASSQGHTSSGNTIYF. CDR3 coding DNA: TGTGCCAGCAGCCAAGGTCATACGAGCTCTGGAAACACCATATATTTT.

The chain recombines TRBV6-6 with TRBJ1-1; 7 nucleotides align to TRBD1. The CDR3 consists of 14 residues. The V and J ends lost 5 bases and 9 bases, in that order; junction bases with no gene match: 12. Germline loops: CDR1 MNHNY, CDR2 SVGAGI (reference sequence). CDR3: CASSTQGTDGKAFF. The CDR3 DNA follows: TGTGCCAGCAGTACCCAAGGGACAGACGGGAAAGCTTTCTTT.

This clonotype showed up many times. The chain recombines TRBV28 with TRBJ1-2; D not resolved. Trimming cost V 8 bases and J 4 bases, with 11 bases left between them. The germline CDR1 and CDR2 sequences are MDHEN and SYDVKM. This CDR3 is 12 amino acids long. CDR3 nucleotide sequence: TGTGCCAGCCGGTCAGGCCTCTATGGCTACACCTTC. It specifies CASRSGLYGYTF.

As for this clonotype: A much more abundant neighbour one base away suggests this may be a read error. The chain recombines TRBV6-5 with TRBJ1-5; the match to TRBD1 covers 7 bases. The CDR3 length is 14 residues. J lost 7 bases, V lost 4 bases, and 7 bases had no gene match. CDR1 and CDR2 from the germline V gene are MNHEY and SVGAGI. DNA of the CDR3: TGTGCCAGCAGTTCCGCCACAGGGGAACAGCCCCAGCATTTT. As protein: CASSSATGEQPQHF.

A single count supports this clonotype. This chain links TRBV5-1 with TRBJ2-3; tentative D call: TRBD1 (6 bases). Looked up from germline, CDR1 is SGHRS and CDR2 is YFSETQ. Trimming stripped 4 bases from V and 2 bases from J, with 14 bases between. CDR3 length: 15 amino acids. The CDR3 region has the DNA TGCGCCAGCAGCCCAGGACAGTTAGACACAGATACGCAGTATTTT. Amino acids: CASSPGQLDTDTQYF.

This clonotype was detected many times. CDR3 sequence (DNA): TGTGCCAGCAGCGCTACTAGCGGGAAAGGGACCCAGTACTTC. It specifies CASSATSGKGTQYF. The chain joins TRBV12-3 or TRBV12-4 to TRBJ2-5; 10 bases align to TRBD2. The CDR3 spans 14 residues. V was pared by 6 bases and J by 7 bases, with 8 bases of the junction left unmatched.

The rearrangement uses TRBV20-1 and TRBJ1-1; no clear D gene. This CDR3 has 15 amino acids. Germline assignment: CDR1 DFQATT and CDR2 SNEGSKA (reference sequence). The germline V and J ends were trimmed by 6 bases and 5 bases, with 22 bases remaining between them. CDR3 sequence (DNA): TGCAGTGCGAGGGCCAAAAACGCGTGGCGGACTGAAGCTTTCTTT. Translating it yields CSARAKNAWRTEAFF.

This clonotype came up many times. The CDR3 DNA sequence: TGCGCCAGCAGCGGAACAGGGGAGCAGTACTTC. Its translation: CASSGTGEQYF. The rearrangement uses TRBV5-1 and TRBJ2-7; D is perhaps TRBD1 (6 bases). V was shortened by 4 bases and J by 7 bases, with 9 bases between the two germline ends. CDR3 length: 11 amino acids. Germline lookup yields CDR1 SGHRS and CDR2 YFSETQ.